These 32 T cell receptor beta chains were all obtained from the same sample, sequenced in a study of early T cells in non-severe SARS-CoV-2 infection. From the 5' RACE reads, TCRdb called clonotypes with MiXCR, one entry per CDR3 protein. The sample yields 80,000 to 95,000 distinct CDR3 sequences, 12% seen once. Sequenced sample: whole blood. The source is an adult who was a healthcare worker with PCR-confirmed SARS-CoV-2 infection or an uninfected control (not recorded which).

On this clonotype itself: Given a much more abundant clone one base away, this may be a read error. The chain employs TRBV5-4 and TRBJ1-6, with 7 bases identical to TRBD1. This CDR3 contains 16 residues. Germline V CDR1 and CDR2: SGHNT, YYREEE (reference sequence). The V gene end was trimmed by 4 bases and the J gene end by 4 bases; junction bases not matched to a gene: 8. The CDR3 sequence is CASSGRRQGYNSPLHF. The CDR3 DNA is TGTGCCAGCAGCGGGCGGAGACAGGGTTATAATTCACCCCTCCACTTT.

This clonotype came up a few times. The V call is TRBV6-1, the J call TRBJ2-5, with 13 bases matching TRBD2. Germline CDR1 reads MNHNS; CDR2 reads SASEGT. The CDR3 is 16 residues long. The J segment lost 3 bases and the V segment lost 1 base, leaving 2 bases of the junction unmatched. This CDR3 reads CASSEGLAGGEETQYF. The CDR3 DNA sequence: TGTGCCAGCAGTGAAGGACTAGCGGGAGGTGAAGAGACCCAGTACTTC.

This chain connects TRBV5-1 to TRBJ2-7, with 7 bases identical to TRBD1. There are 15 residues in the CDR3. V dropped 1 base and J dropped 6; count of bases not matched to a gene: 10. Germline CDR1 and CDR2: SGHRS and YFSETQ. In DNA, the CDR3 is TGCGCCAGCAGCTTGACAGGGGCGCGGGTTGGCGAGCAGTACTTC. It specifies CASSLTGARVGEQYF.

V gene TRBV10-3 combines with J gene TRBJ2-2; 10 bases fit TRBD2. In germline, CDR1 is ENHRY, CDR2 SYGVKD. J was trimmed by 6 bases and V by 4 bases; bases with no gene match: 8. The CDR3 contains 16 residues. Here the CDR3 reads CAISALAGVDAGELFF. CDR3 DNA: TGTGCCATCAGTGCCCTAGCGGGAGTCGACGCCGGGGAGCTGTTTTTT.

This clonotype was observed a few times. CDR3 protein: CSATYRAEGNTIYF. In nucleotides, the CDR3 is TGCAGCGCGACATACAGGGCGGAGGGAAACACCATATATTTT. The chain has TRBV29-1 and TRBJ1-3; D perhaps matches TRBD1 (6 bases). Germline loops: CDR1 SQVTM, CDR2 ANQGSEA. The CDR3 sequence is 14 residues long. V lost 7 bases and J 4 bases, leaving 17 bases between the germline ends.

The gene calls are TRBV2 and TRBJ2-7; D is possibly TRBD2 (5 bases). Germline assignment: CDR1 SNHLY and CDR2 FYNNEI. The CDR3 runs 12 residues. The V and J ends lost 8 bases and 3 bases respectively, with 11 bases between them. CDR3 in amino acids: CASQSGSYEQYF. The CDR3 DNA is TGTGCCAGCCAAAGCGGCAGCTACGAGCAGTACTTC.

In this sample, this clonotype turned up many times. The chain combines TRBV12-3 or TRBV12-4 with TRBJ2-1; D may be TRBD2 (6 bases). The CDR3 length is 16 residues. Trimming cost V 3 bases and J 3 bases, with 15 bases left between them. CDR3 nucleotide sequence: TGTGCCAGCAGTTTTTGGAGCGCGGGAAGCTACAATGAGCAGTTCTTC. Its translation: CASSFWSAGSYNEQFF.

This clonotype was observed a handful of times. The J gene is TRBJ1-2, the V gene TRBV10-3; D remains ambiguous. Germline CDR1 ENHRY, CDR2 SYGVKD. This CDR3 contains 15 residues. With 3 bases removed from V and 4 bases from J, the gap between germline ends came to 15 bases. The CDR3, as DNA: TGTGCCATCAGTGATAGTGGCCTTGGGGTCTATGGCTACACCTTC. Translated, it gives CAISDSGLGVYGYTF.

This clonotype occurred many times. The gene calls are TRBV11-2 and TRBJ2-7; D possibly corresponds to TRBD1 (6 bases). CDR3 length: 15 amino acids. From germline, CDR1 is SGHAT and CDR2 FQNNGV. With 5 bases removed from V and 2 bases from J, the gap between germline ends came to 16 bases. The CDR3 DNA reads as TGTGCCAGCAGCGTCACAGGGACCCCAACCTACGAGCAGTACTTC. Translated: CASSVTGTPTYEQYF.

This clonotype has a count of ten or more. CDR3 DNA: TGTGCCAGCTCATCGACAGTTTCGGGTCAGATCGCTGGCTACACCTTC. Translation gives CASSSTVSGQIAGYTF. The chain links TRBV18 to TRBJ1-2; D perhaps matches TRBD1 (5 bases). Per the germline V gene, CDR1 is KGHSH and CDR2 is LQKENI. The CDR3 length is 16 residues. Trimming removed 5 bases at V and 7 bases at J, with 23 bases between.

V gene TRBV18 combines with J gene TRBJ2-5, with D unclear. V was cut by 0 bases and J by 5 bases, with 7 bases left in between. This CDR3 contains 13 residues. CDR1 is KGHSH and CDR2 is LQKENI in the germline V gene. CDR3 bases: TGTGCCAGCTCACCACCGGTGGTGGAGACCCAGTACTTC. Translation gives CASSPPVVETQYF.

This chain links TRBV29-1 with TRBJ2-7, with a possible D match to TRBD1 (5 bases). V was trimmed by 3 bases and J by 3 bases, leaving 18 bases between them. Germline V lookup: CDR1 SQVTM, CDR2 ANQGSEA. CDR3 length equals 15 residues. This CDR3 is CSVERGSGQGYEQYF. CDR3 DNA sequence: TGCAGCGTTGAGCGTGGTTCTGGGCAGGGCTACGAGCAGTACTTC.

This clonotype was counted a few times. The chain carries TRBV7-3 and TRBJ2-3; 7 nucleotides match TRBD2. The CDR3 extends over 15 amino acids. The junction had 8 bases not matched to a gene; V was cut back by 3 bases and J by 5 bases. CDR1 is SGHTA and CDR2 is FQGTGA in the germline V gene. CDR3 bases: TGTGCCAGCAGCTTGACGGCGGGAGAGATAGATACGCAGTATTTT. Translated: CASSLTAGEIDTQYF.

The rearrangement joins TRBV7-2 to TRBJ2-7, with 13 nucleotides matching TRBD2. Germline assignment: CDR1 SGHTA and CDR2 FQGNSA. There are 15 residues in the CDR3. V lost 6 bases and J lost 0; bases outside the gene matches: 2. In DNA, the CDR3 is TGTGCCAGCAGACTAGCGGGAGGGAGCTCCTACGAGCAGTACTTC. As protein: CASRLAGGSSYEQYF. The entire variable domain, with the rest obtained from reference TRBV7-2 and TRBJ2-7, is as follows: GAGVSQSPSNKVTEKGKDVELRCDPISGHTALYWYRQSLGQGLEFLIYFQGNSAPDKSGLPSDRFSAERTGGSVSTLTIQRTQQEDSAVYLCASRLAGGSSYEQYFGPGTRLTVT.

The chain joins TRBV15 to TRBJ1-2; D unresolved. V gave up 0 bases and J gave up 0 bases, with 8 bases separating them. This CDR3 has 15 residues. Looked up from germline, CDR1 is LNHNV and CDR2 is YYDKDF (reference sequence). Here the CDR3 DNA reads TGTGCCACCAGCAGAGACCCGACATCTAACTATGGCTACACCTTC. Residues: CATSRDPTSNYGYTF.

This clonotype was picked up a small number of times. This chain's CDR3 is CSVEGRKNTGELFF. The DNA for the CDR3 is TGCAGCGTTGAAGGGCGGAAGAACACCGGGGAGCTGTTTTTT. The J gene is TRBJ2-2, the V gene TRBV29-1; D uncertain. Germline V gene data show CDR1 as SQVTM and CDR2 as ANQGSEA. CDR3 size: 14 residues. Trimming took 1 base from V and 1 from J, leaving 7 bases between them.

This clonotype was seen a single time. One junction end does not reproduce the germline sequence, and a read error may be involved. The chain couples TRBV7-2 to TRBJ2-5; 8 bases are a match to TRBD2. CDR3 length equals 13 residues. Germline V gene sequence: CDR1 SGHTA, CDR2 FQGNSA. The DNA of the CDR3 is TGTGCCAGCAGCGTAGCGGGATGGAAGACCCAGTACTTC. Translated: CASSVAGWKTQYF.

This sequence joins TRBV7-8 and TRBJ2-5; 7 positions match TRBD1. With V trimmed by 1 base and J by 2 bases, 7 bases remained unmatched. CDR1 SGHVS and CDR2 FQNEAQ come from the germline V gene. This CDR3 region has 16 residues. CDR3 in DNA: TGTGCCAGCAGCTTAGGACGAAGACAGGGTCAAGAGACCCAGTACTTC. Its translation is CASSLGRRQGQETQYF. The variable domain in full, with the rest retrieved from reference TRBV7-8 and TRBJ2-5, is GAGVSQSPRYKVAKRGQDVALRCDPISGHVSLFWYQQALGQGPEFLTYFQNEAQLDKSGLPSDRFFAERPEGSVSTLKIQRTQQEDSAVYLCASSLGRRQGQETQYFGPGTRLLVL.

This chain links TRBV6-6 with TRBJ2-7; a weak D match, TRBD2 (5 bases). The CDR3 is 14 amino acids. Germline values: CDR1 MNHNY, CDR2 SVGAGI (reference sequence). V shed 2 bases and J shed 3 bases, with 11 bases lying between them. CDR3 sequence (DNA): TGTGCCAGCAGTTACGAGGGATCTCGCTACGAGCAGTACTTC. Encoded protein: CASSYEGSRYEQYF.

This chain uses TRBV29-1 with TRBJ2-5; 7 nucleotides agree with TRBD1. The CDR3 runs 13 residues. V dropped 7 bases and J dropped 2; count of bases not matched to a gene: 7. From germline, CDR1 is SQVTM and CDR2 ANQGSEA. CDR3 residues: CSAGGQDQETQYF. In DNA, the CDR3 is TGCAGCGCGGGTGGACAGGATCAAGAGACCCAGTACTTC.

This clonotype has just a few counts. The CDR3 is CATSREGSYEQYF. The DNA of the CDR3 is TGTGCCACCAGCAGAGAAGGGTCTTACGAGCAGTACTTC. V is TRBV15 and J is TRBJ2-7; D not certain. Germline loops: CDR1 LNHNV, CDR2 YYDKDF (reference sequence). The CDR3 extends over 13 amino acids. V lost 0 bases to trimming and J lost 4 bases, with 7 bases between them.

This clonotype showed up just a few times. The V gene is TRBV3-1, the J gene TRBJ2-6; no firm D call. Germline V gene sequence: CDR1 LGHDT, CDR2 YNNKEL (reference sequence). V was cut by 7 bases and J by 4 bases, with 8 bases left in between. The CDR3 extends over 13 amino acids. As DNA, the CDR3 is TGTGCCAGCATTAGGTCAGGGGCCAACGTCCTGACTTTC. This gives the protein CASIRSGANVLTF.

Only a few counts were recorded for this clonotype. The chain links TRBV5-6 to TRBJ2-1; unclear D gene. CDR3 size: 15 residues. Germline loops: CDR1 SGHDT, CDR2 YYEEEE. V lost 0 bases to trimming and J lost 7 bases, with 14 bases between them. The CDR3 loop reads CASSLAVSGRNEQFF. In DNA form, the CDR3 reads TGTGCCAGCAGCTTGGCAGTCTCTGGACGGAATGAGCAGTTCTTC.

This clonotype was seen more than once but under ten times. The junction departs from the called germline gene at one end, perhaps through a read error. This chain uses TRBV5-1 with TRBJ2-7; D is possibly TRBD1 (6 bases). The germline V gene encodes CDR1 SGHRS and CDR2 YFSETQ. The CDR3 has 13 residues. The CDR3 loop is CASSPSLGDKCNF. The CDR3 region has the DNA TGCGCCAGCAGCCCATCCCTCGGGGACAAATGTAACTTC.

In its sample, this clonotype was seen a few times. V is TRBV19 and J is TRBJ1-1; D is unresolved. The CDR3 is 14 amino acids. CDR1 LNHDA and CDR2 SQIVND come from the germline V gene (reference sequence). V shed 5 bases and J shed 1 base, with 11 bases lying between them. CDR3 in amino acids: CASSPPEGNTEAFF. DNA for the CDR3: TGTGCCAGTAGTCCCCCGGAAGGGAACACTGAAGCTTTCTTT.

About this clonotype: Compared with germline, one end of the junction differs, possibly owing to a read error. V gene TRBV7-3 combines with J gene TRBJ2-3; D gene ambiguous. The CDR3 length is 16 residues. Germline V gives CDR1 SGHTA, CDR2 FQGTGA. The CDR3 bases are TGTGCCAGCAGCTTACGGTCAGGAGCTCGCACAGTTACGCAGTATTTT. Translated: CASSLRSGARTVTQYF.

The chain employs TRBV7-6 and TRBJ1-6; 10 positions agree with TRBD1. The CDR3 is 15 amino acids. Per the germline V gene, CDR1 is SGHVS and CDR2 is FNYEAQ. Trimming cost V 5 bases and J 15 bases; bases outside gene matches: 13. CDR3 protein: CASSQRDRGPWGLHF. Written as DNA, the CDR3 is TGTGCCAGCAGCCAACGGGACAGGGGCCCGTGGGGCCTCCACTTT.

There are a few counts of this clonotype. The gene calls are TRBV3-1 and TRBJ2-2, with TRBD2 as a possible D gene (5 bases). This CDR3 is built from 13 residues. With 3 bases removed from V and 6 bases from J, the gap between germline ends came to 8 bases. Germline CDR1 reads LGHDT; CDR2 reads YNNKEL (reference sequence). The CDR3 sequence is CASSQSRAGELFF. CDR3 nucleotide sequence: TGTGCCAGCAGCCAGTCGCGGGCCGGGGAGCTGTTTTTT. Based on the CDR3 plus reference TRBV3-1 and TRBJ2-2, the full variable domain is DTAVSQTPKYLVTQMGNDKSIKCEQNLGHDTMYWYKQDSKKFLKIMFSYNNKELIINETVPNRFSPKSPDKAHLNLHINSLELGDSAVYFCASSQSRAGELFFGEGSRLTVL.

This clonotype was counted only a few times. The gene calls are TRBV4-1 and TRBJ2-2; TRBD2 aligns across 14 bases. The V gene end was trimmed by 0 bases and the J gene end by 8 bases; junction bases not matched to a gene: 5. CDR3 length: 17 residues. Germline V gives CDR1 MGHRA, CDR2 YSYEKL. In DNA, the CDR3 is TGCGCCAGCAGCCAAGAAAGGACTAGCGGGAGGTCGGGGGAGCTGTTTTTT. Protein: CASSQERTSGRSGELFF.

In its sample, this clonotype was seen a few times. V gene TRBV20-1 combines with J gene TRBJ2-3; no clear D. V was clipped by 2 bases and J by 2 bases, with 8 bases between them. This CDR3 contains 13 residues. Germline V lookup: CDR1 DFQATT, CDR2 SNEGSKA (reference sequence). CDR3: CSARRRLTDTQYF. The CDR3 DNA follows: TGCAGTGCTAGACGCCGGCTCACAGATACGCAGTATTTT.

The chain has TRBV7-9 and TRBJ2-5; D is possibly TRBD2 (5 bases). Per germline, CDR1 SEHNR and CDR2 FQNEAQ (reference sequence). Trimming took off 5 bases at V and 4 bases at J, with 20 bases between the two ends. CDR3 length: 16 residues. In nucleotides, the CDR3 is TGTGCCAGCAGCCGCCGTGGCCCGGGATGGGGAGAGACCCAGTACTTC. It specifies CASSRRGPGWGETQYF.

This clonotype has just a few counts. V is TRBV7-8 and J is TRBJ2-7; D call uncertain. V shed 6 bases and J shed 3 bases, with 15 bases lying between them. Per the germline V gene, CDR1 is SGHVS and CDR2 is FQNEAQ. The CDR3 is 14 residues long. CDR3 sequence reads: CASSKVLGSYEQYF. Written as DNA, the CDR3 is TGTGCCAGCAGTAAAGTCCTGGGCAGCTACGAGCAGTACTTC.